The 5 T cell receptor beta chains below all came from one sample that was sequenced in a study of T cell responses to AZD1222 COVID-19 vaccine. Clones were read by immunoSEQ multiplex PCR, and TCRdb kept only the in-frame ones, dropping some. The data contain 160,000 or so clones, just over 90% of them seen just once; the ten biggest clones take up about 2.5%. Specimen: peripheral blood, collected on day 0 of AZD1222 vaccination. All receptors come from an adult in good health.

The chain has TRBV9 and TRBJ2-3, with D possibly being TRBD1 (6 bases). The CDR3 spans 16 residues. Germline V gene data show CDR1 as SGDLS and CDR2 as YYNGEE. Between the trimmed V and J ends, which lost 2 bases and 0 bases, there was a span of 13 bases. The CDR3 DNA reads as TGTGCCAGCAGCGTCTCCGGGACACCAAGCACAGATACGCAGTATTTT. Amino acids: CASSVSGTPSTDTQYF.

J is TRBJ1-1 and V is TRBV3-1 (or the pseudogene TRBV3-2); maybe TRBD1 (5 bases). The CDR3 has 15 residues. From germline, CDR1 is LGHDT and CDR2 YNNKEL (reference sequence). Trimming removed 1 base from V and 5 bases from J, with 14 bases in between. The CDR3 loop is CASSQGGIGKTEAFF. Here the CDR3 DNA reads TGTGCCAGCAGCCAAGGGGGGATCGGAAAAACTGAAGCTTTCTTT.

The chain links TRBV7-9 to TRBJ2-4, with 8 nucleotides matching TRBD1. This CDR3 comprises 13 residues. V trimming: 7 bases; J trimming: 7 bases; junction bases outside the gene matches: 6. The V gene's germline CDR1 is SEHNR and CDR2 FQNEAQ (reference sequence). CDR3 in DNA: TGTGCCAGCAATCAGGGGGCCTTGAACATTCAGTACTTC. Residues: CASNQGALNIQYF.

The J gene is TRBJ2-1, the V gene TRBV30; 9 bases are a match to TRBD1. Losses at the gene ends were 2 bases for V and 6 bases for J; bases not matched to a gene: 5. This CDR3 has 14 amino acids. From germline, CDR1 is GTSNPN and CDR2 SVGIG (reference sequence). The CDR3: CAWSTGTGSNEQFF. CDR3 nucleotide sequence: TGTGCCTGGAGTACCGGGACAGGGAGCAATGAGCAGTTCTTC.

This clone has just one count. The gene calls are TRBV14 and TRBJ2-1, with D perhaps TRBD2 (6 bases). The germline V gene encodes CDR1 SGHDN and CDR2 FVKESK. V shed 3 bases and J shed 0 bases, with 9 bases lying between them. The CDR3 contains 15 residues. Here the CDR3 DNA reads TGTGCCAGCAGCCATCTAGCGAGCTCCTACAATGAGCAGTTCTTC. Translated, it gives CASSHLASSYNEQFF.